The 32 T cell receptor beta chains in this list originate from one sample, sequenced in a study of T-cell reconstitution after alpha-beta-depleted transplantation in children. Molecular barcoding with unique molecular identifiers was used for the TCRbeta library. TCRdb passed the PCR reads through MiXCR, listing each CDR3 protein once. The sample lists 350,000 to 400,000 distinct CDR3 sequences; roughly 13% were seen once. Sequencing was performed on PBMCs, taken from the stem cell graft. The receptors stem from a human donor who donated a stem cell graft to a child with Fanconi anemia.

This clonotype has a handful of counts. The chain couples TRBV10-3 to TRBJ1-2, with 7 bases that match TRBD1. The germline gives CDR1 ENHRY, CDR2 SYGVKD. CDR3 length equals 15 residues. V lost 6 bases to trimming and J lost 3 bases; unmatched junction nucleotides: 10. CDR3 sequence: CAISRSQGVDYGYTF. The CDR3 DNA sequence: TGTGCCATCAGCCGTAGTCAGGGGGTTGACTATGGCTACACCTTC.

This clonotype was seen only a few times. J is TRBJ2-1 and V is TRBV10-3, with 9 bases fitting TRBD2. J lost 6 bases, V lost 9 bases, and 9 bases had no gene match. Germline CDR1 is ENHRY and CDR2 is SYGVKD. This CDR3 comprises 14 residues. For the CDR3, the DNA is TGTGCCATAAATGCGGCTAGCGGGATCAATGAGCAGTTCTTC. It codes for CAINAASGINEQFF.

This clonotype turned up a few times. The chain has TRBV6-2 or TRBV6-3 and TRBJ1-1; a weak D match, TRBD1 (6 bases). This CDR3 region has 14 residues. Germline V gene sequence: CDR1 MNHEY, CDR2 SVGEGT. Trimming stripped 4 bases from V and 3 bases from J, with 12 bases between. CDR3 region: CASSFQGMHTEAFF. CDR3 nucleotides: TGTGCCAGCAGTTTTCAGGGGATGCACACTGAAGCTTTCTTT.

The genes are TRBV5-6 and TRBJ2-3, with D perhaps TRBD1 (7 bases). This CDR3 region has 19 residues. V lost 2 bases, J lost 3 bases, and 25 bases lay in between. Germline CDR1 SGHDT, CDR2 YYEEEE. The CDR3 loop reads CASSFFIAGGSGSTDTQYF. The CDR3 DNA sequence: TGTGCCAGCAGCTTCTTCATCGCAGGGGGGTCTGGTTCGACAGATACGCAGTATTTT.

A few counts support this clonotype. The gene calls are TRBV10-3 and TRBJ1-3, with unresolved D. Germline lookup yields CDR1 ENHRY and CDR2 SYGVKD. This CDR3 has 14 residues. Trimming stripped 4 bases from V and 0 bases from J, with 7 bases between. The CDR3 region is CAISGYSSGNTIYF. The CDR3 nucleotides read TGTGCCATCAGTGGGTACAGCTCTGGAAACACCATATATTTT.

The chain carries TRBV25-1 and TRBJ2-1; TRBD1 or TRBD2 may be the D gene (6 bases each). CDR1 and CDR2 (germline): MGHDK, SYGVNS. This CDR3 contains 16 residues. V shed 4 bases and J shed 10 bases, with 23 bases lying between them. CDR3 region: CASSGQAGSARGEQFF. CDR3 sequence (DNA): TGTGCCAGCAGTGGACAGGCGGGGTCTGCGCGTGGGGAGCAGTTCTTC.

This clonotype came up many times. This chain's CDR3 is CASSPTHVGGRSEQYV. The CDR3 bases are TGTGCCAGCAGTCCCACACACGTAGGGGGTAGGAGCGAGCAGTACGTC. V gene TRBV6-1 combines with J gene TRBJ2-7; a weak D match, TRBD1 (6 bases). The V gene's germline CDR1 is MNHNS and CDR2 SASEGT. Trimming removed 5 bases from V and 6 bases from J, with 23 bases in between. The CDR3 contains 16 residues.

This clonotype was detected many times. The chain recombines TRBV20-1 with TRBJ2-1; TRBD2 matches at 8 bases. Germline V CDR1 and CDR2: DFQATT, SNEGSKA (reference sequence). The J segment lost 2 bases and the V segment lost 4 bases, leaving 7 bases of the junction unmatched. CDR3 length: 15 residues. DNA for the CDR3: TGCAGTGCTACCGAGCGGGGGACCGCCTACAATGAGCAGTTCTTC. This encodes CSATERGTAYNEQFF.

This clonotype was seen more than once but under ten times. V gene TRBV9 combines with J gene TRBJ1-2; D unresolved. The V end lost 3 bases, the J end lost 4 bases, and 16 bases lay between the germline ends. The CDR3 consists of 15 residues. CDR1 is SGDLS and CDR2 is YYNGEE in the germline V gene. CDR3 amino acids: CASSGAAGRSYGYTF. CDR3 sequence (DNA): TGTGCCAGCAGCGGTGCTGCTGGACGGAGCTATGGCTACACCTTC.

This clonotype was observed many times. The chain is built from TRBV5-1 and TRBJ2-1, with D uncertain. The CDR3 length is 12 residues. Per germline, CDR1 SGHRS and CDR2 YFSETQ. Trimming took off 2 bases at V and 7 bases at J, with 7 bases between the two ends. The CDR3, as DNA: TGCGCCAGCAGCTTCGATGGGAATGAGCAGTTCTTC. Residues: CASSFDGNEQFF.

The V gene is TRBV11-3, the J gene TRBJ2-1; 7 nucleotides match TRBD2. Germline V gives CDR1 SGHNT, CDR2 YENEEA. J lost 2 bases, V lost 4 bases, and 2 bases had no gene match. The CDR3 covers 14 residues. The CDR3 protein is CASSSGGTYNEQFF. The CDR3, as DNA: TGTGCCAGCAGCTCCGGGGGGACCTACAATGAGCAGTTCTTC.

This chain joins TRBV10-3 and TRBJ2-2; 10 nucleotides agree with TRBD2. The germline CDR1 and CDR2 sequences are ENHRY and SYGVKD. The V and J ends lost 3 bases and 5 bases, in that order; junction bases with no gene match: 3. The CDR3 is 15 residues long. This CDR3 is CAISDRAGGTGELFF. CDR3 coding DNA: TGTGCCATCAGTGACCGAGCGGGGGGGACCGGGGAGCTGTTTTTT.

V gene TRBV12-3 or TRBV12-4 combines with J gene TRBJ2-5, with 8 nucleotides matching TRBD2. Unmatched junction bases numbered 13, after V lost 6 bases and J lost 7 bases. The CDR3 covers 15 residues. The CDR3 spells CASRAGTSGGATQYF. As DNA, the CDR3 is TGTGCCAGCAGAGCCGGGACTAGTGGAGGGGCGACCCAGTACTTC.

V gene TRBV9 combines with J gene TRBJ2-5; the match to TRBD2 covers 11 bases. CDR1 is SGDLS, CDR2 YYNGEE, per germline. The CDR3 spans 17 residues. Trimming removed 0 bases from V and 4 bases from J; junction bases left unmatched: 8. DNA for the CDR3: TGTGCCAGCAGCGTAGGTAGTAGCGGGGGGGCGGGAGAGACCCAGTACTTC. This gives the protein CASSVGSSGGAGETQYF.

This clonotype was detected many times. This chain joins TRBV29-1 and TRBJ1-1; D unresolved. V lost 4 bases, J lost 0 bases, and 15 bases lay in between. Germline CDR1 SQVTM, CDR2 ANQGSEA. This CDR3 has 15 amino acids. The CDR3 region is CSVAVPFGMNTEAFF. The CDR3 nucleotides read TGCAGCGTTGCGGTGCCCTTCGGGATGAACACTGAAGCTTTCTTT.

This clonotype occurred a few times. The V call is TRBV7-9, the J call TRBJ2-5; D unclear. Germline V gene lookup returns CDR1 SEHNR and CDR2 FQNEAQ (reference sequence). The CDR3 loop spans 15 amino acids. V shed 3 bases and J shed 0 bases, with 11 bases lying between them. CDR3 sequence: CASSFRQAYQETQYF. In DNA form, the CDR3 reads TGTGCCAGCAGCTTCCGTCAGGCGTACCAAGAGACCCAGTACTTC.

This clonotype was detected only a few times. This chain connects TRBV4-3 to TRBJ1-5; D is unresolved. CDR3 size: 15 residues. The V end lost 3 bases, the J end lost 0 bases, and 9 bases lay between the germline ends. Germline V lookup: CDR1 LGHNA, CDR2 YSLEER. In DNA form, the CDR3 reads TGCGCCAGCAGCCAGACAAGCAATAGCAATCAGCCCCAGCATTTT. It codes for CASSQTSNSNQPQHF.

The chain is built from TRBV20-1 and TRBJ1-2, with D maybe TRBD1 (6 bases). The V end was cut by 3 bases, the J end by 2 bases, with 16 bases between. The CDR3 runs 15 residues. The V gene's germline CDR1 is DFQATT and CDR2 SNEGSKA (reference sequence). Here the CDR3 reads CSARRMGARNYGYTF. CDR3 sequence (DNA): TGCAGTGCTAGGCGAATGGGGGCGCGAAACTATGGCTACACCTTC.

This rearrangement joins TRBV7-9 to TRBJ2-2; TRBD1 matches 7 bases. With V trimmed by 5 bases and J by 7 bases, 7 bases remained unmatched. This CDR3 contains 14 residues. Germline CDR1 reads SEHNR; CDR2 reads FQNEAQ (reference sequence). In DNA form, the CDR3 reads TGTGCCAGCAGCACGGGACAGCTATTCGGGGAGCTGTTTTTT. Its translation: CASSTGQLFGELFF.

V gene TRBV4-2 combines with J gene TRBJ1-5; D perhaps matches TRBD1 (5 bases). This CDR3 is 15 amino acids long. Trimming took off 4 bases at V and 7 bases at J, with 17 bases between the two ends. Looked up from germline, CDR1 is LGHNA and CDR2 is YNFKEQ. CDR3 nucleotides: TGTGCCAGCAGCCTCAAGGCGGGGGAGGCACAGCCCCAGCATTTT. Translated, it gives CASSLKAGEAQPQHF.

This clonotype was seen only a few times. The chain carries TRBV6-1 and TRBJ1-1, with 8 bases fitting TRBD1. With V trimmed by 4 bases and J by 4 bases, 5 bases remained unmatched. The CDR3 spans 14 residues. Germline-derived CDR1 and CDR2 are MNHNS and SASEGT. CDR3 loop: CASSGNRGATEAFF. The CDR3 nucleotides read TGTGCCAGCAGTGGAAACAGGGGGGCCACTGAAGCTTTCTTT.

This clonotype was recorded many times. The chain employs TRBV9 and TRBJ1-1, with D hard to call. Trimming shortened V by 2 bases and J by 0 bases, and 5 bases separated the two germline ends. The CDR3 covers 13 residues. The germline CDR1 and CDR2 sequences are SGDLS and YYNGEE. CDR3 nucleotide sequence: TGTGCCAGCAGCGTCGGTATGAACACTGAAGCTTTCTTT. Amino acids: CASSVGMNTEAFF.

This clonotype was seen many times. The V call is TRBV30, the J call TRBJ2-1; a possible D gene is TRBD1 (6 bases). Trimming left V 3 bases short and J 3 bases short, with 6 bases between. This CDR3 is 12 amino acids long. Germline V gene lookup returns CDR1 GTSNPN and CDR2 SVGIG (reference sequence). For the CDR3, the DNA is TGTGCCTGGAGGACAGGCTACAATGAGCAGTTCTTC. This codes for CAWRTGYNEQFF.

The V call is TRBV6-2 or TRBV6-3, the J call TRBJ2-2; D might be TRBD2 (5 bases). Germline values: CDR1 MNHEY, CDR2 SVGEGT. The CDR3 is 14 residues long. V was cut by 5 bases and J by 6 bases, with 13 bases left in between. CDR3 nucleotide sequence: TGTGCCAGCAGTAAGGCGGGTGTTGCCGGGGAGCTGTTTTTT. This encodes CASSKAGVAGELFF.

In its sample, this clonotype was seen a few times. The CDR3: CSARDTVGRGISEAFF. The CDR3 nucleotides read TGCAGTGCTAGAGACACGGTCGGCAGGGGGATCAGTGAAGCTTTCTTT. The chain joins TRBV20-1 to TRBJ1-1, with TRBD1 matching over 7 bases. J was trimmed by 7 bases and V by 0 bases; bases with no gene match: 14. The V gene's germline CDR1 is DFQATT and CDR2 SNEGSKA (reference sequence). The CDR3 sequence is 16 residues long.

Ten or more counts support this clonotype. The chain carries TRBV24-1 and TRBJ2-5; D is possibly TRBD1 (5 bases). Germline V gives CDR1 KGHDR, CDR2 SFDVKD. Trimming removed 5 bases from V and 7 bases from J, with 13 bases in between. The CDR3 is 13 residues long. The CDR3 loop is CATSARGMVTQYF. CDR3 DNA: TGTGCCACCAGTGCAAGGGGTATGGTGACCCAGTACTTC.

This clonotype was detected many times. The chain uses TRBV12-3 or TRBV12-4 and TRBJ1-1; D gene ambiguous. V lost 6 bases, J lost 3 bases, and 11 bases lay in between. This CDR3 comprises 13 residues. CDR3 amino acids: CASSLTLDTEAFF. CDR3 coding DNA: TGTGCCAGCAGCCTTACCCTGGACACTGAAGCTTTCTTT.

This clonotype was seen at least ten times. This chain joins TRBV6-1 and TRBJ1-2; a weak D match, TRBD1 (5 bases). This CDR3 has 14 amino acids. Germline V gene sequence: CDR1 MNHNS, CDR2 SASEGT. The V and J ends lost 2 bases and 5 bases respectively, with 12 bases between them. The CDR3 reads CASSEWDSGYGYTF. CDR3 DNA: TGTGCCAGCAGTGAATGGGACTCAGGGTATGGCTACACCTTC.

The rearrangement uses TRBV4-2 and TRBJ2-1, with TRBD2 as a possible D gene (6 bases). The CDR3 has 15 residues. Germline values: CDR1 LGHNA, CDR2 YNFKEQ. The ends were cut back, 3 bases at V and 8 bases at J, with 17 bases in the middle. The CDR3: CASSQGPGVVDEQFF. The DNA for the CDR3 is TGTGCCAGCAGCCAGGGCCCGGGAGTGGTCGATGAGCAGTTCTTC.

The table lists this clonotype with many counts. The J gene is TRBJ2-7, the V gene TRBV11-2; D unclear. This CDR3 region has 13 residues. Germline V CDR1 and CDR2: SGHAT, FQNNGV. The V and J ends lost 1 base and 5 bases respectively, with 9 bases between them. The chain's CDR3 is CASSLGTWNEQYF. CDR3 coding DNA: TGTGCCAGCAGCTTAGGGACGTGGAACGAGCAGTACTTC.

The chain joins TRBV6-5 to TRBJ2-2; a possible D gene is TRBD2 (5 bases). Trimming removed 0 bases at V and 4 bases at J, with 9 bases between. The CDR3 extends over 15 amino acids. Per the germline V gene, CDR1 is MNHEY and CDR2 is SVGAGI. The CDR3 sequence is CASSYSGRGTGELFF. CDR3 in DNA: TGTGCCAGCAGTTACTCTGGACGGGGCACCGGGGAGCTGTTTTTT.

This clonotype has ten or more counts. V and J are TRBV5-1 and TRBJ2-1; D unclear. The CDR3 runs 16 residues. The germline gives CDR1 SGHRS, CDR2 YFSETQ. V lost 0 bases to trimming and J lost 0 bases, with 10 bases between them. The CDR3 loop is CASSLASSISYNEQFF. The CDR3, as DNA: TGCGCCAGCAGCTTGGCCAGTAGCATCTCCTACAATGAGCAGTTCTTC.